This T cell receptor beta chain was captured by sequencing in a study of blood T cell repertoires in COVID-19. About the study: There were acute and convalescent COVID-19 samples, and they came from the United States, Italy and Spain. Nucleic acid was either cDNA or gDNA, and it came from T cells, B-cell-depleted T cells, or PBMCs.

Enrolled during active infection, Seattle patients were then followed longitudinally. The V end was cut by 6 bases, the J end by 5 bases, with 13 bases between. The CDR3 covers 13 residues. Per the original methods: Scientists estimated how many nucleated cells there were by amplifying reference gene primers. Only in-frame clones appear in the TCRdb table, and some are missing; sequencing was by immunoSEQ multiplex PCR. V and J calls plus clone size are reproduced from that table; the DNA served to infer D and trimming. The sample records 300,000 to 350,000 clones, around 90% being singletons. This sequence originates from a woman under 40 with COVID-19, enrolled during active disease. The sequencing input was peripheral blood. The V call is TRBV12-3 or TRBV12-4, the J call TRBJ1-1; D gene uncertain. The CDR3 reads CASRFSGTTEAFF. In nucleotides, the CDR3 is TGTGCCAGCAGGTTCAGTGGCACGACTGAAGCTTTCTTT.